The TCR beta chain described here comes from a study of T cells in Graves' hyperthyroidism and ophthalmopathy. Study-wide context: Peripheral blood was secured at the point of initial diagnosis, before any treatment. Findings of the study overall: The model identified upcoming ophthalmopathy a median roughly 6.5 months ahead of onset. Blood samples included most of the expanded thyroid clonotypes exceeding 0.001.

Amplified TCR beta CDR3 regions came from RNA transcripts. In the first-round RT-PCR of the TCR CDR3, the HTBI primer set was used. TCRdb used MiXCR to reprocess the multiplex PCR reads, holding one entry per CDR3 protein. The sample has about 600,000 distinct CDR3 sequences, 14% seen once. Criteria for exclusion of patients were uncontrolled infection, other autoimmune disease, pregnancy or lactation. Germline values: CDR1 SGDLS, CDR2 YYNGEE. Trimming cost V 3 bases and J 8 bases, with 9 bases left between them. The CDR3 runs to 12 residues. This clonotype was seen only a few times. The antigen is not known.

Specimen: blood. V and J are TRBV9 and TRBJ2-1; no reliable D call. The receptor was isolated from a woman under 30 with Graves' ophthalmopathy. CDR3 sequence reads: CASSGDNYEQFF. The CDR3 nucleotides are TGTGCCAGCAGCGGCGATAACTATGAGCAGTTCTTC. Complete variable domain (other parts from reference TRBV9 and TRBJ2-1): DSGVTQTPKHLITATGQRVTLRCSPRSGDLSVYWYQQSLDQGLQFLIQYYNGEERAKGNILERFSAQQFPDLHSELNLSSLELGDSALYFCASSGDNYEQFFGPGTRLTVL.